These 29 T cell receptor beta chains were sequenced from one sample in a study of shared clonotypes between healthy human individuals. This table comes from immunoSEQ multiplex PCR, and its TCRdb copy is limited to in-frame clones, with some not included. Among roughly 2 million clones, about 95% were seen once, and the ten largest hold under 0.15%. Material: naive CD4+ T cells sorted from blood. The subset denotes: CD45RA+ positively selected. Receptor source: a man aged 18 to 29 in good health.

A note on this clone: The sample has other DNA sequences that encode this CDR3 too. The chain carries TRBV6-1 and TRBJ1-2; no firm D call. CDR1 MNHNS and CDR2 SASEGT come from the germline V gene. The CDR3 is 12 residues long. Trimming removed 4 bases at V and 1 base at J, with 4 bases between. The CDR3 spells CASSGSNYGYTF. The CDR3 DNA follows: TGTGCCAGCAGTGGGAGTAACTATGGCTACACCTTC.

The rearrangement uses TRBV11-3 and TRBJ2-7, with TRBD1 identical over 10 bases. Germline lookup yields CDR1 SGHNT and CDR2 YENEEA. The CDR3 sequence is 13 residues long. The J segment lost 5 bases and the V segment lost 6 bases, leaving 4 bases of the junction unmatched. CDR3 sequence reads: CASSPGQGNEQYF. The CDR3 bases are TGTGCCAGCAGTCCGGGACAGGGGAACGAGCAGTACTTC.

The chain carries TRBV5-1 and TRBJ2-5, with D perhaps assigned TRBD1 or TRBD2 (5 bases each). The CDR3 covers 15 residues. V lost 0 bases to trimming and J lost 5 bases, with 14 bases between them. Germline CDR1 and CDR2: SGHRS and YFSETQ. The CDR3 is CASSLAGPRWETQYF. DNA for the CDR3: TGCGCCAGCAGCTTGGCGGGACCGCGGTGGGAGACCCAGTACTTC.

CDR3 nucleotides: TGTGCCAGCAGTGTTCCTTCGGATAGCAATCAGCCCCAGCATTTT. This gives the protein CASSVPSDSNQPQHF. The chain has TRBV6-1 and TRBJ1-5; D remains ambiguous. Trimming left V 4 bases short and J 0 bases short, with 10 bases between. Germline V gives CDR1 MNHNS, CDR2 SASEGT. The length of the CDR3 is 15 residues.

This chain joins TRBV7-9 and TRBJ2-7; D is unresolved. The CDR3 spans 13 residues. The V and J ends lost 2 bases and 7 bases respectively, with 12 bases between them. CDR1 and CDR2 (germline): SEHNR, FQNEAQ (reference sequence). The chain's CDR3 is CASSLFRDGEQYF. The CDR3 DNA is TGTGCCAGCAGCTTATTTAGGGATGGAGAGCAGTACTTC.

This chain uses TRBV5-6 with TRBJ2-3, with D maybe TRBD2 (6 bases). The CDR3 contains 15 residues. Germline assignment: CDR1 SGHDT and CDR2 YYEEEE. With 1 base removed from V and 7 bases from J, the gap between germline ends came to 16 bases. Here the CDR3 reads CASSLPEGKAYTQYF. Here the CDR3 DNA reads TGTGCCAGCAGCTTGCCGGAGGGCAAAGCCTATACGCAGTATTTT.

CDR3 amino acids: CASSSGTASSGANVLTF. In DNA, the CDR3 is TGTGCCAGCAGCTCCGGGACGGCGAGCTCTGGGGCCAACGTCCTGACTTTC. The chain uses TRBV7-2 and TRBJ2-6; D may match TRBD1 or TRBD2 (5 bases each). Looked up from germline, CDR1 is SGHTA and CDR2 is FQGNSA. This CDR3 region has 17 residues. The V end lost 4 bases, the J end lost 0 bases, and 13 bases lay between the germline ends.

The chain combines TRBV6-6 with TRBJ2-5; D is uncertain. This CDR3 is 10 amino acids long. CDR1 is MNHNY, CDR2 SVGAGI, per germline (reference sequence). The V gene lost 5 bases and the J gene lost 3 bases, with 1 base spanning the gap. The CDR3 here is CASSKETQYF. CDR3 coding DNA: TGTGCCAGCAGTAAAGAGACCCAGTACTTC.

The V gene is TRBV19, the J gene TRBJ1-5; 9 nucleotides line up with TRBD1. Germline assignment: CDR1 LNHDA and CDR2 SQIVND (reference sequence). The CDR3 has 18 amino acids. The ends lost 5 bases at V and 3 bases at J; junction bases unmatched: 14. CDR3 in DNA: TGTGCCAGTAGTGTTAGTGGTCCCGGACAGGGGAACAATCAGCCCCAGCATTTT. As protein: CASSVSGPGQGNNQPQHF.

With respect to this clone: A read error may produce the germline difference seen at one junction end. The V and J genes are TRBV9 and TRBJ1-3, with D maybe TRBD1 (6 bases). Germline CDR1 reads SGDLS; CDR2 reads YYNGEE. The CDR3 runs to 15 residues. The CDR3 spells CASSATTGSGNTIYF. The CDR3 DNA reads TGTGCCAGCAGCGCAACCACAGGGTCTGGGAACACCATATATTTT.

V usage is TRBV18 and J usage is TRBJ2-3, with 7 bases fitting TRBD2. Germline V gene sequence: CDR1 KGHSH, CDR2 LQKENI. The length of the CDR3 is 16 residues. Trimming took 0 bases from V and 3 from J; bases not matched to a gene: 6. CDR3 sequence: CASSPPRGSGTDTQYF. Written as DNA, the CDR3 is TGTGCCAGCTCACCACCCCGCGGGAGTGGTACAGATACGCAGTATTTT. Combining the CDR3 with reference TRBV18 and TRBJ2-3 gives the whole variable domain NAGVMQNPRHLVRRRGQEARLRCSPMKGHSHVYWYRQLPEEGLKFMVYLQKENIIDESGMPKERFSAEFPKEGPSILRIQQVVRGDSAAYFCASSPPRGSGTDTQYFGPGTRLTVL.

The rearrangement links TRBV27 to TRBJ2-7, with TRBD2 matching over 8 bases. The germline V gene encodes CDR1 MNHEY and CDR2 SMNVEV (reference sequence). The CDR3 consists of 14 residues. V shed 5 bases and J 2 bases; nucleotides not matched to a gene: 5. The CDR3 spells CASSPAGGAYEQYF. Written as DNA, the CDR3 is TGTGCCAGCAGTCCAGCCGGGGGGGCCTACGAGCAGTACTTC.

The chain employs TRBV6-5 and TRBJ1-1; no reliable D call. This CDR3 is built from 11 residues. V lost 7 bases and J lost 0, with 3 bases in between. Germline values: CDR1 MNHEY, CDR2 SVGAGI. The CDR3 nucleotides read TGTGCCAGCAACGTGAACACTGAAGCTTTCTTT. Translated: CASNVNTEAFF.

This chain connects TRBV2 to TRBJ1-2; D not certain. The CDR3 contains 12 residues. V was cut by 0 bases and J by 8 bases, with 7 bases left in between. Germline CDR1 is SNHLY and CDR2 is FYNNEI. The CDR3 DNA follows: TGTGCCAGCAGTGAAGCAGGGTCGGGCTACACCTTC. Its translation is CASSEAGSGYTF.

The J gene is TRBJ1-2, the V gene TRBV28, with TRBD1 as a possible D gene (5 bases). Germline CDR1 reads MDHEN; CDR2 reads SYDVKM. V was shortened by 5 bases and J by 6 bases, with 13 bases between the two germline ends. The CDR3 has 13 residues. The CDR3 here is CASSNRRGDGYTF. Here the CDR3 DNA reads TGTGCCAGCAGTAACCGAAGGGGAGATGGCTACACCTTC.

V is TRBV29-1 and J is TRBJ2-7; 11 bases align to TRBD1. Germline CDR1 SQVTM, CDR2 ANQGSEA. The CDR3 length is 12 residues. The V segment lost 7 bases and the J segment 3 bases; nucleotides outside the gene matches: 2. The CDR3 loop reads CSAGQGGYEQYF. CDR3 nucleotide sequence: TGCAGCGCGGGACAGGGGGGCTACGAGCAGTACTTC.

The rearrangement links TRBV7-9 to TRBJ2-1; TRBD2 agrees at 10 bases. The CDR3 totals 15 residues. V trimming: 5 bases; J trimming: 5 bases; junction bases outside the gene matches: 6. The germline gives CDR1 SEHNR, CDR2 FQNEAQ (reference sequence). CDR3 residues: CASSHTSGIHNEQFF. The CDR3 DNA is TGTGCCAGCAGCCATACTAGCGGGATTCACAATGAGCAGTTCTTC.

Regarding this clone: Distinct nucleotide sequences in the sample also encode this CDR3. The chain couples TRBV28 to TRBJ2-5; no clear D gene. CDR1 is MDHEN and CDR2 is SYDVKM in the germline V gene. The V end was cut by 3 bases, the J end by 7 bases, with 6 bases between. The CDR3 spans 11 residues. CDR3 amino acids: CASSLRGTQYF. DNA of the CDR3: TGTGCCAGCAGTTTGCGTGGGACCCAGTACTTC.

The CDR3: CSVPLINEQFF. DNA of the CDR3: TGCAGTGTTCCTCTTATCAATGAGCAGTTCTTC. The chain couples TRBV20-1 to TRBJ2-1, with D unresolved. From germline, CDR1 is DFQATT and CDR2 SNEGSKA (reference sequence). The ends were cut back, 7 bases at V and 6 bases at J, with 10 bases in the middle. The CDR3 totals 11 residues.

The chain joins TRBV7-2 to TRBJ2-5, with D unclear. This CDR3 is 15 amino acids long. Trimming shortened V by 1 base and J by 0 bases, and 9 bases separated the two germline ends. Germline CDR1 and CDR2: SGHTA and FQGNSA. This CDR3 is CASSLDVSYQETQYF. DNA for the CDR3: TGTGCCAGCAGCTTAGATGTAAGCTACCAAGAGACCCAGTACTTC.

V usage is TRBV7-2 and J usage is TRBJ2-7; D is tentatively TRBD1 or TRBD2 (5 bases each). Trimming took 5 bases from V and 3 from J, leaving 14 bases between them. Germline V gene lookup returns CDR1 SGHTA and CDR2 FQGNSA. The CDR3 covers 14 residues. CDR3 in amino acids: CASSARDVGYEQYF. In nucleotides, the CDR3 is TGTGCCAGCAGCGCCCGGGACGTCGGCTACGAGCAGTACTTC.

This clone occurred once. The chain recombines TRBV7-2 with TRBJ2-1, with 7 bases lining up with TRBD2. Trimming cost V 5 bases and J 2 bases; bases outside gene matches: 3. This CDR3 is built from 14 residues. In germline, CDR1 is SGHTA, CDR2 FQGNSA. CDR3 region: CASSLGRAYNEQFF. Here the CDR3 DNA reads TGTGCCAGCAGCCTGGGGAGGGCCTACAATGAGCAGTTCTTC.

The chain employs TRBV5-4 and TRBJ1-5, with a weak D call TRBD1 (5 bases). This CDR3 spans 13 amino acids. V lost 4 bases and J 5 bases, leaving 10 bases between the germline ends. The germline CDR1 and CDR2 sequences are SGHNT and YYREEE (reference sequence). The DNA for the CDR3 is TGTGCCAGCAGCGCGGGGCGAGATCAGCCCCAGCATTTT. This encodes CASSAGRDQPQHF.

The chain employs TRBV6-6 and TRBJ2-7, with D possibly being TRBD2 (6 bases). The CDR3 is 13 amino acids. Germline CDR1 is MNHNY and CDR2 is SVGAGI (reference sequence). Deletions cut 6 bases from V and 6 bases from J, with 15 bases between. The DNA for the CDR3 is TGTGCCAGCAGCCCCAGGGAGGCGGGCGAGCAGTACTTC. Protein: CASSPREAGEQYF.

The V gene is TRBV4-1, the J gene TRBJ1-3, with D possibly being TRBD1 (5 bases). The CDR3 has 18 amino acids. V lost 0 bases, J lost 0 bases, and 15 bases lay in between. Germline-derived CDR1 and CDR2 are MGHRA and YSYEKL. Written as DNA, the CDR3 is TGCGCCAGCAGCCAAGATGCAGGGTTCGGGTACTCTGGAAACACCATATATTTT. Protein product: CASSQDAGFGYSGNTIYF.

CDR3 bases: TGTGCCTGGAGTGTACGGGAGCTTTGGGGAGAGACCCAGTACTTC. Translation gives CAWSVRELWGETQYF. J is TRBJ2-5 and V is TRBV30; the D gene is possibly TRBD2 (6 bases). The CDR3 has 15 residues. From germline, CDR1 is GTSNPN and CDR2 SVGIG (reference sequence). V lost 0 bases and J lost 4, with 15 bases in between.

The chain carries TRBV14 and TRBJ1-5; D is unresolved. V was pared by 4 bases and J by 10 bases, with 14 bases between. This CDR3 contains 13 residues. Germline CDR1 is SGHDN and CDR2 is FVKESK. The CDR3 sequence: CASSLLVGGPQHF. CDR3 sequence (DNA): TGTGCCAGCAGCCTTTTGGTGGGCGGCCCCCAGCATTTT.

For this clone: Other DNA sequences in the sample encode the same CDR3. J is TRBJ2-7 and V is TRBV7-8, with a possible D match to TRBD1 (6 bases). Trimming removed 3 bases from V and 4 bases from J, with 13 bases in between. The germline CDR1 and CDR2 sequences are SGHVS and FQNEAQ. There are 14 residues in the CDR3. DNA of the CDR3: TGTGCCAGCAGCTTTCAAGGGGGTGCGTACGAGCAGTACTTC. Its translation is CASSFQGGAYEQYF.

The V gene is TRBV12-5, the J gene TRBJ2-5, with 7 bases aligning to TRBD2. V dropped 6 bases and J dropped 5; count of bases not matched to a gene: 6. The CDR3 has 13 residues. Germline CDR1 reads LGHNT; CDR2 reads FRNRAP. The CDR3 loop reads CASGPLGGETQYF. Here the CDR3 DNA reads TGTGCTAGTGGGCCCCTCGGGGGGGAGACCCAGTACTTC.